Listed below are T cell receptor beta chains from one sample, sequenced in a study of Graves' ophthalmopathy and Graves' hyperthyroidism. TCRdb used MiXCR to reprocess the multiplex PCR reads, holding one entry per CDR3 protein. The sample records 350,000 to 450,000 distinct CDR3 sequences, 20% to 25% being singletons. The sequencing sample was made of peripheral blood. These receptors were taken from a woman under 30 with stable Graves' hyperthyroidism. The conserved cysteine and the conserved F or W are not part of the CDR3 here. D genes are given only for firm matches. Only some rows state a clone size, as once, few, many or a class for expanded clones.

size: .; V: TRBV12-3/TRBV12-4; D: .; CDR3: ASSPPGVGFQPQH
size: many; V: TRBV2; D: TRBD1; CDR3: ASSARQGSSYGYT
size: many; V: TRBV7-2; D: .; CDR3: ASSLSDHQETQY
size: many; V: TRBV30; D: TRBD1; CDR3: AWRQGLNTEAF
size: many; V: TRBV6-1; D: .; CDR3: ASSDRQTYEQY
size: many; V: TRBV11-2; D: .; CDR3: ASSFEGFVDSPLH
size: few; V: TRBV12-3/TRBV12-4; D: .; CDR3: ASSPGSNYGYT
size: many; V: TRBV20-1; D: .; CDR3: SARDPADNSPLH
size: .; V: TRBV25-1; D: .; CDR3: ASSSRRGIISPLH
size: .; V: TRBV12-3/TRBV12-4; D: TRBD1; CDR3: ASSRTGSYNSPLH
size: many; V: TRBV10-2; D: .; CDR3: ASSESPESYEQY
size: few; V: TRBV6-1; D: .; CDR3: ASRVFWSSYNSPLH
size: many; V: TRBV18; D: .; CDR3: ASSPTGMNTEAF
size: .; V: TRBV18; D: .; CDR3: ASSPSTSSNEETQY
size: .; V: TRBV6-4; D: .; CDR3: ASSWGGKETQY
size: many; V: TRBV20-1; D: TRBD1; CDR3: SASRRDRGRNTGELF
size: many; V: TRBV20-1; D: .; CDR3: SVKDLYSPLH